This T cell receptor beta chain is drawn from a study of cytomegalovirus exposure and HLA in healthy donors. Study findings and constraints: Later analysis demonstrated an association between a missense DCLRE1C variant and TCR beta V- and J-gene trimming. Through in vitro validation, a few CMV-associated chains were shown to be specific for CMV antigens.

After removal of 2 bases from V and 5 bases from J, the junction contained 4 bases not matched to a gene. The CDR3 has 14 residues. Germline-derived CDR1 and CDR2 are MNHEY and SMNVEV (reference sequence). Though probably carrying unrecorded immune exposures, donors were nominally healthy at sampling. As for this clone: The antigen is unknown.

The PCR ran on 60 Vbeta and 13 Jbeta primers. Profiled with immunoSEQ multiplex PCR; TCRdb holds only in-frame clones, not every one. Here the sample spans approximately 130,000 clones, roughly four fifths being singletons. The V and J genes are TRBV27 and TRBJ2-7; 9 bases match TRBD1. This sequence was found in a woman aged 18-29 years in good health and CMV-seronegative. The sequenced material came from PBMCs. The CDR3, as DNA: TGTGCCAGCAGTTTACCCGGGACAGGGCACGAGCAGTACTTC. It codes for CASSLPGTGHEQYF.